Presented here are 16 T cell receptor beta chains from one specimen sequenced in a study of blood T cell repertoires in COVID-19. Generated by immunoSEQ multiplex PCR, the TCRdb table keeps only in-frame clones and is missing some. The sample consists of 100,000 to 150,000 clones, roughly 74% of them appearing once. Sequencing was done on a sample of peripheral blood. These receptors all stem from a man in his sixties with acute or convalescent COVID-19.

V is TRBV4-1 and J is TRBJ1-2; unclear D gene. There are 15 residues in the CDR3. With 1 base removed from V and 4 bases from J, the gap between germline ends came to 13 bases. Germline V gene sequence: CDR1 MGHRA, CDR2 YSYEKL. The DNA for the CDR3 is TGCGCCAGCAGCCAAGGGGTTGGAGGAGCCTATGGCTACACCTTC. Residues: CASSQGVGGAYGYTF.

The rearrangement links TRBV27 to TRBJ2-7, with TRBD2 as a possible D gene (5 bases). Trimming took 2 bases from V and 6 from J, leaving 11 bases between them. CDR3 length: 13 residues. Germline CDR1 is MNHEY and CDR2 is SMNVEV (reference sequence). CDR3 DNA sequence: TGTGCCAGCAGTTTACTGACCCGGGGCGAGCAGTACTTC. Residues: CASSLLTRGEQYF.

This clone showed up just once. The J gene is TRBJ2-7, the V gene TRBV5-1, with D possibly matching TRBD2 (6 bases). The germline V and J ends were trimmed by 1 base and 3 bases, with 11 bases remaining between them. The germline V gene encodes CDR1 SGHRS and CDR2 YFSETQ. This CDR3 is 14 amino acids long. The CDR3 DNA sequence: TGCGCCAGCAGCTTGCGTCAGGGAGGCTACGAGCAGTACTTC. This codes for CASSLRQGGYEQYF. Looking up the rest from reference TRBV5-1 and TRBJ2-7 gives the full variable domain: KAGVTQTPRYLIKTRGQQVTLSCSPISGHRSVSWYQQTPGQGLQFLFEYFSETQRNKGNFPGRFSGRQFSNSRSEMNVSTLELGDSALYLCASSLRQGGYEQYFGPGTRLTVT.

This chain links TRBV2 with TRBJ1-5; no clear D. Trimming cost V 4 bases and J 0 bases, with 4 bases left between them. The CDR3 totals 13 residues. Germline V gives CDR1 SNHLY, CDR2 FYNNEI. The CDR3 protein is CASSVNSNQPQHF. CDR3 DNA sequence: TGTGCCAGCAGTGTTAATAGCAATCAGCCCCAGCATTTT.

CDR3 residues: CASSERDSGYGYTF. The CDR3 DNA is TGTGCCAGCAGTGAACGGGACAGCGGCTATGGCTACACCTTC. V and J are TRBV6-4 and TRBJ1-2; 7 bases match TRBD1. In germline, CDR1 is MRHNA, CDR2 SNTAGT. Germline trimming cut 3 bases from V and 4 bases from J; bases unmatched to any gene: 5. CDR3 length: 14 amino acids.

This chain connects TRBV5-5 to TRBJ2-3, with 7 bases that match TRBD1. V lost 0 bases and J lost 11; bases outside the gene matches: 9. This CDR3 has 14 amino acids. Germline V gene data show CDR1 as SGHKS and CDR2 as YYEKEE (reference sequence). CDR3 amino acids: CASSLAFRQGGQYF. Here the CDR3 DNA reads TGTGCCAGCAGCTTGGCGTTTCGACAGGGTGGGCAGTATTTT.

The chain employs TRBV30 and TRBJ1-6, with a weak D call TRBD1 (5 bases). V was cut by 0 bases and J by 6 bases, with 9 bases left in between. The V gene's germline CDR1 is GTSNPN and CDR2 SVGIG (reference sequence). The CDR3 covers 14 residues. The CDR3 DNA follows: TGTGCCTGGAGTGTACTTCAGGGTAATTCACCCCTCCACTTT. This encodes CAWSVLQGNSPLHF.

The chain couples TRBV5-1 to TRBJ2-2; TRBD1 is a possible D gene (6 bases). V was clipped by 4 bases and J by 0 bases, with 19 bases between them. CDR1 SGHRS and CDR2 YFSETQ come from the germline V gene. The CDR3 consists of 18 residues. CDR3 protein: CASSAQGWRFANTGELFF. CDR3 sequence (DNA): TGCGCCAGCAGCGCACAGGGATGGCGGTTCGCGAACACCGGGGAGCTGTTTTTT.

Comment on this clone: The junction does not match germline at one end; this may be a read error. This chain connects TRBV5-1 to TRBJ2-7; TRBD2 matches 9 bases. This CDR3 is 15 amino acids long. CDR1 is SGHRS and CDR2 is YFSETQ in the germline V gene. The CDR3 nucleotides are TGCGCCAGCAGTTTGGGGGTAGCGGGAGACTACGAGCAGTACTTC. Amino acid sequence: CASSLGVAGDYEQYF.

The gene calls are TRBV19 and TRBJ1-1; 11 bases match TRBD1. This CDR3 has 14 residues. V shed 7 bases, J shed 8 bases, and the junction held 9 bases outside the gene matches. The germline V gene encodes CDR1 LNHDA and CDR2 SQIVND (reference sequence). CDR3 coding DNA: TGTGCCAGTACTCGGACAGGGGGCGTTGGGGAAGCTTTCTTT. The encoded protein is CASTRTGGVGEAFF.

V gene TRBV5-1 combines with J gene TRBJ1-4; D is perhaps TRBD1 (6 bases). CDR3 size: 15 residues. With 4 bases removed from V and 3 bases from J, the gap between germline ends came to 13 bases. Germline V lookup: CDR1 SGHRS, CDR2 YFSETQ. The CDR3 loop reads CASSRRGGPNEKLFF. The DNA for the CDR3 is TGCGCCAGCAGCCGCCGAGGGGGTCCTAATGAAAAACTGTTTTTT.

The chain couples TRBV4-1 to TRBJ2-1, with 7 nucleotides matching TRBD1. The germline CDR1 and CDR2 sequences are MGHRA and YSYEKL. The CDR3 runs to 15 residues. Germline trimming cut 3 bases from V and 5 bases from J; bases unmatched to any gene: 7. DNA of the CDR3: TGCGCCAGCAGCCATCGACAGGGTATCGACAATGAGCAGTTCTTC. It specifies CASSHRQGIDNEQFF.

This clone was detected once. The chain is built from TRBV7-2 and TRBJ2-3; D ambiguous. Germline CDR1 reads SGHTA; CDR2 reads FQGNSA. V lost 2 bases and J 5 bases, leaving 8 bases between the germline ends. This CDR3 is built from 13 residues. This CDR3 is CASSLMGLDTQYF. CDR3 bases: TGTGCCAGCAGCTTAATGGGCTTAGATACGCAGTATTTT.

The chain joins TRBV28 to TRBJ2-7, with a possible D match to TRBD2 (6 bases). The V gene lost 6 bases and the J gene lost 6 bases, with 18 bases spanning the gap. There are 14 residues in the CDR3. Germline CDR1 reads MDHEN; CDR2 reads SYDVKM. CDR3 amino acids: CASRTPGVRSEQYF. In DNA form, the CDR3 reads TGTGCCAGCAGGACCCCGGGAGTTCGTTCCGAGCAGTACTTC. The full variable domain, its missing parts supplied by reference TRBV28 and TRBJ2-7, is DVKVTQSSRYLVKRTGEKVFLECVQDMDHENMFWYRQDPGLGLRLIYFSYDVKMKEKGDIPEGYSVSREKKERFSLILESASTNQTSMYLCASRTPGVRSEQYFGPGTRLTVT.

This chain uses TRBV5-6 with TRBJ2-1; D gene unclear. From germline, CDR1 is SGHDT and CDR2 YYEEEE. This CDR3 has 13 amino acids. V was cut by 0 bases and J by 9 bases, with 10 bases left in between. The CDR3 DNA reads as TGTGCCAGCAGCTTGGCGGTACGAGGTGAGCAGTTCTTC. This encodes CASSLAVRGEQFF.

The chain recombines TRBV6-5 with TRBJ2-7, with a possible D match to TRBD1 (7 bases). Per germline, CDR1 MNHEY and CDR2 SVGAGI. The CDR3 has 15 amino acids. With 6 bases removed from V and 0 bases from J, the gap between germline ends came to 15 bases. The CDR3 here is CASSQAGQRSYEQYF. In DNA, the CDR3 is TGTGCCAGCAGCCAGGCGGGACAGCGCTCCTACGAGCAGTACTTC.